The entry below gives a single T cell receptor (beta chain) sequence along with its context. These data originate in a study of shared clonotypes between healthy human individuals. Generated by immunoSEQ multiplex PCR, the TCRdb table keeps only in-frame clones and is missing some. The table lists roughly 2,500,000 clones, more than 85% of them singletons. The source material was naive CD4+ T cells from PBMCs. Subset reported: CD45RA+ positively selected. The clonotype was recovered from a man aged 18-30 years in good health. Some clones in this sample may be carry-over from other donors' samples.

As DNA, the CDR3 is TGTGCCAGTAGTTCCTCCGGGACAGGGGGTCCCGAGCAGTACTTC. This codes for CASSSSGTGGPEQYF. The chain has TRBV19 and TRBJ2-7, with 11 bases lining up with TRBD1. V was clipped by 5 bases and J by 6 bases; unmatched bases: 9. This CDR3 comprises 15 residues. Germline values: CDR1 LNHDA, CDR2 SQIVND (reference sequence).